These 16 T cell receptor beta chains originate from one sample sequenced in a study of blood T cell repertoires in COVID-19. Profiling relied on immunoSEQ multiplex PCR, and the TCRdb table lists in-frame clones only, not all of them. The data show 250,000 to 350,000 clones, around 92% seen once. Material for sequencing was peripheral blood. The receptors were sampled from a man younger than 35 who had recovered from COVID-19.

The V and J genes are TRBV5-1 and TRBJ1-1; possible D gene TRBD1, 6 bases. CDR3 length: 16 amino acids. Germline assignment: CDR1 SGHRS and CDR2 YFSETQ. The V end was cut by 3 bases, the J end by 3 bases, with 18 bases between. The CDR3 nucleotides are TGCGCCAGCAGCTACCGGTACAGGGCAGGAGACACTGAAGCTTTCTTT. Translating gives CASSYRYRAGDTEAFF. Based on the CDR3 plus reference TRBV5-1 and TRBJ1-1, the full variable domain is KAGVTQTPRYLIKTRGQQVTLSCSPISGHRSVSWYQQTPGQGLQFLFEYFSETQRNKGNFPGRFSGRQFSNSRSEMNVSTLELGDSALYLCASSYRYRAGDTEAFFGQGTRLTVV.

The V call is TRBV3-1 (or the pseudogene TRBV3-2), the J call TRBJ1-1; D gene uncertain. V lost 0 bases to trimming and J lost 2 bases, with 4 bases between them. CDR1 is LGHDT and CDR2 is YNNKEL in the germline V gene (reference sequence). This CDR3 has 13 amino acids. The CDR3 DNA reads TGTGCCAGCAGCCAAGAAAGCAACACTGAAGCTTTCTTT. Amino acids: CASSQESNTEAFF.

The rearrangement joins TRBV10-3 to TRBJ1-1, with a possible D match to TRBD1 (5 bases). Looked up from germline, CDR1 is ENHRY and CDR2 is SYGVKD. CDR3 size: 14 residues. Trimming took 0 bases from V and 3 from J, leaving 8 bases between them. The CDR3 region is CAISESGGDTEAFF. In DNA, the CDR3 is TGTGCCATCAGTGAGTCGGGAGGGGACACTGAAGCTTTCTTT.

V usage is TRBV5-1 and J usage is TRBJ2-1, with 8 bases that match TRBD2. After removal of 0 bases from V and 7 bases from J, the junction contained 6 bases not matched to a gene. Germline lookup yields CDR1 SGHRS and CDR2 YFSETQ. The CDR3 has 15 amino acids. CDR3 in DNA: TGCGCCAGCAGCTTGGTTCAGCGGGAGTTAAATGAGCAGTTCTTC. It specifies CASSLVQRELNEQFF.

This clone was seen just once. This sequence joins TRBV9 and TRBJ1-6; possibly TRBD1 for D (5 bases). CDR3 length: 16 amino acids. Trimming cost V 0 bases and J 10 bases, with 17 bases left between them. The germline gives CDR1 SGDLS, CDR2 YYNGEE. The CDR3 reads CASSVGRDLNRSPLHF. The CDR3 DNA is TGTGCCAGCAGCGTAGGCAGGGATCTGAATCGATCACCCCTCCACTTT.

This clone appeared once. The chain links TRBV10-2 to TRBJ2-2; possibly TRBD1 for D (6 bases). The CDR3 has 13 amino acids. The V end lost 8 bases, the J end lost 4 bases, and 11 bases lay between the germline ends. Germline values: CDR1 WSHSY, CDR2 SAAADI. CDR3 in amino acids: CASPGDGTGELFF. CDR3 nucleotides: TGCGCCAGCCCAGGGGACGGCACCGGGGAGCTGTTTTTT.

CDR3 DNA: TGTGCCAGCAGCCGGGGGGGGCAGCCCCAGCATTTT. As protein: CASSRGGQPQHF. The chain couples TRBV7-9 to TRBJ1-5; tentatively, D is TRBD1 (5 bases). V was cut by 5 bases and J by 7 bases, with 9 bases left in between. From germline, CDR1 is SEHNR and CDR2 FQNEAQ (reference sequence). The CDR3 runs 12 residues.

The chain combines TRBV6-5 with TRBJ2-7; 7 nucleotides align to TRBD2. Germline assignment: CDR1 MNHEY and CDR2 SVGAGI. Unmatched junction bases numbered 17, after V lost 8 bases and J lost 10 bases. The CDR3 covers 14 residues. CDR3 protein: CASHPSAGESEQYF. Here the CDR3 DNA reads TGTGCCAGCCACCCTTCGGCGGGAGAGTCGGAACAGTACTTC.

This chain links TRBV9 with TRBJ1-2; 7 nucleotides agree with TRBD1. The trim removed 0 bases at V and 6 bases at J, leaving 2 bases unmatched. The germline V gene encodes CDR1 SGDLS and CDR2 YYNGEE. The CDR3 has 13 residues. The CDR3 DNA sequence: TGTGCCAGCAGCGTAGGACAGGGCGATGGCTACACCTTC. It specifies CASSVGQGDGYTF.

V is TRBV5-1 and J is TRBJ1-1; D is uncertain. Trimming stripped 2 bases from V and 1 base from J, with 12 bases between. CDR3 size: 15 residues. Germline assignment: CDR1 SGHRS and CDR2 YFSETQ. The CDR3 sequence: CASSLNSLRNTEAFF. DNA of the CDR3: TGCGCCAGCAGCTTAAATTCCTTGCGGAACACTGAAGCTTTCTTT.

This clone was counted a single time. The rearrangement uses TRBV5-4 and TRBJ2-5, with 13 bases identical to TRBD2. CDR3 length: 16 residues. J lost 3 bases, V lost 4 bases, and 6 bases had no gene match. From germline, CDR1 is SGHNT and CDR2 YYREEE (reference sequence). The CDR3: CASSKTLAGGKETQYF. The DNA for the CDR3 is TGTGCCAGCAGCAAAACACTAGCGGGGGGGAAAGAGACCCAGTACTTC.

The CDR3 DNA reads as TGTGCCAGCAGCGTAGTCAGGACAGGGGGCTTGAAAGGCGGGGAGCTGTTTTTT. Its translation is CASSVVRTGGLKGGELFF. The V gene is TRBV9, the J gene TRBJ2-2; TRBD1 agrees at 11 bases. The CDR3 extends over 18 amino acids. The V gene's germline CDR1 is SGDLS and CDR2 YYNGEE. The trim removed 0 bases at V and 7 bases at J, leaving 11 bases unmatched.

This chain joins TRBV7-3 and TRBJ2-5; the D gene is possibly TRBD1 (6 bases). The CDR3 is made up of 15 amino acids. CDR1 and CDR2 from the germline V gene are SGHTA and FQGTGA. Between the trimmed V and J ends, which lost 5 bases and 5 bases, there was a span of 18 bases. This chain's CDR3 is CASSRGGPPWETQYF. CDR3 nucleotides: TGTGCCAGCAGCCGAGGGGGACCGCCCTGGGAGACCCAGTACTTC.

The CDR3 loop reads CASSIAGIRYGYTF. CDR3 bases: TGTGCCAGTAGTATCGCGGGAATTCGCTATGGCTACACCTTC. J is TRBJ1-2 and V is TRBV19; no reliable D call. Germline CDR1 and CDR2: LNHDA and SQIVND (reference sequence). CDR3 length: 14 residues. Trimming removed 3 bases at V and 4 bases at J, with 12 bases between.

This rearrangement joins TRBV21-1 to TRBJ1-6; the D segment call TRBD1 is taken from the table without a DNA check. TRBV21-1 counts as a pseudogene. The CDR3 is made up of 18 amino acids. The CDR3 spells CASSKGPPFQVPNSPLHF. The CDR3 nucleotides are TGTGCCAGCAGCAAAGGGCCACCTTTCCAGGTTCCAAATTCACCCCTCCACTTT.

The V gene is TRBV5-1, the J gene TRBJ2-7, with 9 bases identical to TRBD2. The CDR3 length is 14 residues. The ends lost 4 bases at V and 2 bases at J; junction bases unmatched: 4. CDR1 SGHRS and CDR2 YFSETQ come from the germline V gene. The CDR3 loop reads CASSGQREAYEQYF. In DNA form, the CDR3 reads TGCGCCAGCAGCGGGCAGCGGGAGGCCTACGAGCAGTACTTC. Full variable domain (rest looked up from reference TRBV5-1 and TRBJ2-7): KAGVTQTPRYLIKTRGQQVTLSCSPISGHRSVSWYQQTPGQGLQFLFEYFSETQRNKGNFPGRFSGRQFSNSRSEMNVSTLELGDSALYLCASSGQREAYEQYFGPGTRLTVT.